One and the same sample provided the 32 T cell receptor beta chains below, sequenced in a study of blood T cells in healthy people across ages. Together with a sample-barcoded 5' primer, a J-beta primer mix was included in a second PCR lasting about 6 to 12 cycles. Via MiXCR, TCRdb re-called the 5' RACE reads, giving one row per CDR3 protein. The data contain some 780,000 distinct CDR3 sequences, around 50% of them singletons. The specimen was blood. These receptor sequences come from a man aged 40-49 years in good health.

In its sample, this clonotype was seen once. The chain joins TRBV29-1 to TRBJ2-5, with 8 nucleotides matching TRBD1. The CDR3 is 14 residues long. Germline V gene lookup returns CDR1 SQVTM and CDR2 ANQGSEA. Unmatched junction bases numbered 9, after V lost 5 bases and J lost 4 bases. This chain's CDR3 is CSVRRDRRRETQYF. The CDR3 DNA reads TGCAGCGTTCGGCGGGACAGGAGACGAGAGACCCAGTACTTC. The whole variable domain, filled in from reference TRBV29-1 and TRBJ2-5, reads SAVISQKPSRDICQRGTSLTIQCQVDSQVTMMFWYRQQPGQSLTLIATANQGSEATYESGFVIDKFPISRPNLTFSTLTVSNMSPEDSSIYLCSVRRDRRRETQYFGPGTRLLVL.

V usage is TRBV11-3 and J usage is TRBJ2-1; TRBD1 matches at 7 bases. The CDR3 runs to 15 residues. The V gene end was trimmed by 1 base and the J gene end by 4 bases; junction bases not matched to a gene: 4. Looked up from germline, CDR1 is SGHNT and CDR2 is YENEEA. The CDR3 protein is CASSLVGQNYNEQFF. In DNA form, the CDR3 reads TGTGCCAGCAGCTTAGTGGGACAGAATTACAATGAGCAGTTCTTC.

The gene calls are TRBV20-1 and TRBJ2-5; 9 nucleotides line up with TRBD1. Matching the DNA end better, TRBJ2-7 makes the J call doubtful. This CDR3 has 13 residues. Germline CDR1 and CDR2: DFQATT and SNEGSKA (reference sequence). The CDR3 DNA follows: TGCAGTGCTCGGGACAGGGTTGGTTACGAGCAGTACTTC. Translated: CSARDRVGYEQYF.

This clonotype came up once. This rearrangement joins TRBV29-1 to TRBJ1-1, with unresolved D. The germline V gene encodes CDR1 SQVTM and CDR2 ANQGSEA. Trimming removed 6 bases at V and 6 bases at J, with 20 bases between. The CDR3 spans 14 residues. CDR3 protein: CSVSPPRGSSEAFF. The CDR3 region has the DNA TGCAGCGTCTCCCCGCCCCGAGGAAGCTCTGAAGCTTTCTTT.

This clonotype was counted between two and nine times. The chain uses TRBV20-1 and TRBJ2-1, with D possibly TRBD2 on 7 matching bases. V shed 3 bases and J shed 10 bases, with 13 bases lying between them. Germline V CDR1 and CDR2: DFQATT, SNEGSKA (reference sequence). This CDR3 comprises 12 residues. CDR3 in amino acids: CSASGGPSEQFF. CDR3 in DNA: TGCAGTGCTAGCGGGGGGCCTAGCGAGCAGTTCTTC.

The sample holds many counts of this clonotype. The rearrangement links TRBV20-1 to TRBJ2-1; no firm D call. V shed 7 bases and J shed 5 bases, with 12 bases lying between them. CDR1 is DFQATT and CDR2 is SNEGSKA in the germline V gene (reference sequence). This CDR3 spans 12 amino acids. CDR3 loop: CSVPRAHNEQFF. DNA of the CDR3: TGCAGTGTGCCCCGGGCTCACAATGAGCAGTTCTTC.

The rearrangement uses TRBV20-1 and TRBJ2-7; a possible D gene is TRBD1 (6 bases). Germline lookup yields CDR1 DFQATT and CDR2 SNEGSKA (reference sequence). This CDR3 region has 16 residues. With 3 bases removed from V and 5 bases from J, the gap between germline ends came to 23 bases. CDR3 sequence reads: CSAREAQGFFSDEQYF. CDR3 bases: TGCAGTGCTAGGGAAGCACAGGGTTTCTTTTCTGACGAGCAGTACTTC.

This chain joins TRBV7-2 and TRBJ2-4; the match to TRBD2 covers 9 bases. The CDR3 is made up of 15 amino acids. Germline-derived CDR1 and CDR2 are SGHTA and FQGNSA. Trimming removed 3 bases from V and 13 bases from J; junction bases left unmatched: 13. This chain's CDR3 is CASSLKAGGLQEQYF. The CDR3 DNA is TGTGCCAGCAGCTTGAAGGCGGGAGGGCTTCAGGAGCAGTACTTC. The variable domain in full, with the rest retrieved from reference TRBV7-2 and TRBJ2-4, is GAGVSQSPSNKVTEKGKDVELRCDPISGHTALYWYRQSLGQGLEFLIYFQGNSAPDKSGLPSDRFSAERTGGSVSTLTIQRTQQEDSAVYLCASSLKAGGLQEQYFGAGTRLSVL.

Only a few counts were recorded for this clonotype. The chain recombines TRBV29-1 with TRBJ2-1, with TRBD2 identical over 7 bases. V dropped 3 bases and J dropped 5; count of bases not matched to a gene: 10. Germline loops: CDR1 SQVTM, CDR2 ANQGSEA. The CDR3 totals 15 residues. The CDR3 loop reads CSVEDPTGRHNEQFF. CDR3 DNA sequence: TGCAGCGTTGAGGATCCAACCGGGAGGCACAATGAGCAGTTCTTC.

The chain employs TRBV28 and TRBJ2-2, with D possibly TRBD2 on 5 matching bases. V lost 5 bases and J lost 5, with 15 bases in between. The CDR3 contains 15 residues. The V gene's germline CDR1 is MDHEN and CDR2 SYDVKM. In nucleotides, the CDR3 is TGTGCCAGCAGTGGGAAGAGGGATAGGACCGGGGAGCTGTTTTTT. Its protein is CASSGKRDRTGELFF.

The chain recombines TRBV7-6 with TRBJ2-1, with D perhaps TRBD2 (6 bases). The germline gives CDR1 SGHVS, CDR2 FNYEAQ. The CDR3 sequence is 16 residues long. V lost 5 bases and J 6 bases, leaving 20 bases between the germline ends. The CDR3 reads CASSTRGLPSGNEQFF. In DNA, the CDR3 is TGTGCCAGCAGCACCCGAGGACTACCCTCGGGCAATGAGCAGTTCTTC. The full variable domain, rest sourced from reference TRBV7-6 and TRBJ2-1, is GAGVSQSPRYKVTKRGQDVALRCDPISGHVSLYWYRQALGQGPEFLTYFNYEAQQDKSGLPNDRFSAERPEGSISTLTIQRTEQRDSAMYRCASSTRGLPSGNEQFFGPGTRLTVL.

The rearrangement uses TRBV9 and TRBJ2-7; TRBD2 is a possible D gene (5 bases). This CDR3 is built from 14 residues. V was clipped by 3 bases and J by 0 bases, with 10 bases between them. In germline, CDR1 is SGDLS, CDR2 YYNGEE. CDR3 nucleotide sequence: TGTGCCAGCAGCGGAGGACTCCACTCCTACGAGCAGTACTTC. Translating it yields CASSGGLHSYEQYF.

The chain couples TRBV20-1 to TRBJ2-5; D not certain. Per germline, CDR1 DFQATT and CDR2 SNEGSKA (reference sequence). V was cut by 3 bases and J by 4 bases, with 12 bases left in between. The CDR3 has 13 amino acids. This CDR3 is CSASSPLRETQYF. The CDR3 coding sequence is TGCAGTGCTAGTTCCCCTTTACGAGAGACCCAGTACTTC.

The CDR3 sequence: CASSLALARTGNGYTF. CDR3 bases: TGTGCCAGCAGCTTAGCCCTAGCAAGGACAGGGAACGGCTACACCTTC. This chain uses TRBV11-2 with TRBJ1-2; TRBD1 aligns across 8 bases. The germline CDR1 and CDR2 sequences are SGHAT and FQNNGV. The CDR3 consists of 16 residues. Trimming removed 1 base from V and 8 bases from J; junction bases left unmatched: 12. Full variable domain (rest looked up from reference TRBV11-2 and TRBJ1-2): EAGVAQSPRYKIIEKRQSVAFWCNPISGHATLYWYQQILGQGPKLLIQFQNNGVVDDSQLPKDRFSAERLKGVDSTLKIQPAKLEDSAVYLCASSLALARTGNGYTFGSGTRLTVV.

The chain recombines TRBV29-1 with TRBJ2-6; weak D call: TRBD1 (6 bases). The CDR3 covers 15 residues. V was pared by 6 bases and J by 0 bases, with 12 bases between. Germline assignment: CDR1 SQVTM and CDR2 ANQGSEA. CDR3 region: CSVGLGGSGANVLTF. The CDR3 region has the DNA TGCAGCGTAGGTCTAGGGGGCTCTGGGGCCAACGTCCTGACTTTC.

J is TRBJ2-3 and V is TRBV3-1; a possible D gene is TRBD2 (5 bases). The CDR3 has 13 amino acids. Germline V gene lookup returns CDR1 LGHDT and CDR2 YNNKEL (reference sequence). V shed 10 bases and J shed 2 bases, with 13 bases lying between them. The CDR3 spells CATAGSHTDTQYF. CDR3 nucleotides: TGTGCCACGGCGGGCAGCCACACAGATACGCAGTATTTT.

The CDR3 is CAISDPSFERQQETQYF. The CDR3 DNA follows: TGTGCCATCAGTGACCCCTCGTTTGAGCGACAGCAAGAGACCCAGTACTTC. The J gene is TRBJ2-5, the V gene TRBV10-3, with a possible D match to TRBD1 (5 bases). The CDR3 extends over 17 amino acids. The germline V gene encodes CDR1 ENHRY and CDR2 SYGVKD. V was trimmed by 3 bases and J by 2 bases, leaving 19 bases between them.

This clonotype appeared a few times. V is TRBV4-2 and J is TRBJ2-3, with D possibly matching TRBD2 (5 bases). The CDR3 runs to 14 residues. Germline CDR1 and CDR2: LGHNA and YNFKEQ. Trimming removed 2 bases from V and 4 bases from J, with 10 bases in between. The CDR3 is CASSQIRRADTQYF. The CDR3 nucleotides are TGTGCCAGCAGCCAAATAAGGCGGGCAGATACGCAGTATTTT.

This clonotype was counted a single time. V is TRBV24-1 and J is TRBJ1-1; D unresolved. V dropped 9 bases and J dropped 9 bases, with 13 bases sitting between them. Germline-derived CDR1 and CDR2 are KGHDR and SFDVKD. This CDR3 contains 11 residues. The CDR3 DNA reads TGTGCCACCCGGCGCGGGGAACAAGCTTTCTTT. This codes for CATRRGEQAFF.

This chain links TRBV29-1 with TRBJ1-2, with 7 bases that match TRBD1. The CDR3 spans 13 residues. Germline loops: CDR1 SQVTM, CDR2 ANQGSEA. Losses at the gene ends were 4 bases for V and 8 bases for J; bases not matched to a gene: 10. The CDR3 region has the DNA TGCAGCGTTGGTCAGGGGGACAATAGGGGCTACACCTTC. Translation: CSVGQGDNRGYTF.

This clonotype turned up a few times. The genes are TRBV29-1 and TRBJ1-2; D call uncertain. The CDR3 spans 12 residues. Trimming removed 3 bases at V and 4 bases at J, with 9 bases between. The V gene's germline CDR1 is SQVTM and CDR2 ANQGSEA. CDR3 in DNA: TGCAGCGTTGAGGGCAGAGCCTATGGCTACACCTTC. Its translation: CSVEGRAYGYTF. The whole variable domain, remainder taken from reference TRBV29-1 and TRBJ1-2, is SAVISQKPSRDICQRGTSLTIQCQVDSQVTMMFWYRQQPGQSLTLIATANQGSEATYESGFVIDKFPISRPNLTFSTLTVSNMSPEDSSIYLCSVEGRAYGYTFGSGTRLTVV.

This chain joins TRBV7-3 and TRBJ2-3, with D tentatively TRBD2 (6 bases). The germline V and J ends were trimmed by 5 bases and 6 bases, with 12 bases remaining between them. This CDR3 region has 13 residues. CDR1 is SGHTA, CDR2 FQGTGA, per germline. CDR3 sequence (DNA): TGTGCCAGCAGCCCCCGCGGGGAGGATACGCAGTATTTT. Amino acids: CASSPRGEDTQYF.

This clonotype was observed a few times. The chain uses TRBV20-1 and TRBJ2-4; no reliable D call. Germline V gene sequence: CDR1 DFQATT, CDR2 SNEGSKA (reference sequence). This CDR3 is built from 15 residues. The V end was cut by 3 bases, the J end by 0 bases, with 12 bases between. This CDR3 is CSASRTDLAKNIQYF. The CDR3 DNA is TGCAGTGCTAGCAGGACCGACTTAGCCAAAAACATTCAGTACTTC.

This clonotype has just a few counts. This sequence joins TRBV5-1 and TRBJ2-7; TRBD1 or TRBD2 may be the D gene (6 bases each). Per germline, CDR1 SGHRS and CDR2 YFSETQ. V lost 5 bases to trimming and J lost 4 bases, with 16 bases between them. The CDR3 runs to 14 residues. The CDR3 DNA follows: TGCGCCAGCAGTTCGGGGGCAGGATTTTACGAGCAGTACTTC. Translation: CASSSGAGFYEQYF. Using reference TRBV5-1 and TRBJ2-7 for the parts outside the CDR3, the full variable domain is KAGVTQTPRYLIKTRGQQVTLSCSPISGHRSVSWYQQTPGQGLQFLFEYFSETQRNKGNFPGRFSGRQFSNSRSEMNVSTLELGDSALYLCASSSGAGFYEQYFGPGTRLTVT.

The rearrangement uses TRBV28 and TRBJ1-4, with 9 bases matching TRBD1. CDR1 and CDR2 (germline): MDHEN, SYDVKM. This CDR3 is 20 amino acids long. The V segment lost 5 bases and the J segment 2 bases; nucleotides outside the gene matches: 18. The CDR3 loop is CASSTWAPDRGSRTNEKLFF. The DNA of the CDR3 is TGTGCCAGCAGTACCTGGGCTCCGGACAGGGGCTCCCGGACTAATGAAAAACTGTTTTTT.

Comments on this clonotype: At one end, the junction sequence differs from germline, possibly due to a read error. The chain combines TRBV18 with TRBJ2-3, with a possible D match to TRBD2 (5 bases). CDR3 length equals 19 residues. The germline gives CDR1 KGHSH, CDR2 LQKENI. The CDR3 DNA reads as TGTGCCTGCTCACCACGGAGGTTCTTTGACACCAGGTTTGCAGATACGCAGTATTTT. Its translation is CACSPRRFFDTRFADTQYF.

The rearrangement joins TRBV27 to TRBJ1-2; D might be TRBD1 (5 bases). V lost 3 bases and J 1 base, leaving 12 bases between the germline ends. The CDR3 covers 15 residues. CDR1 and CDR2 (germline): MNHEY, SMNVEV (reference sequence). The CDR3 sequence: CASSLAVGVNYGYTF. In nucleotides, the CDR3 is TGTGCCAGCAGTTTGGCCGTGGGGGTTAACTATGGCTACACCTTC.

The CDR3 bases are TGCGCCAGCAGCCCGAACAGGGCTGGCAATGAGCAGTTCTTC. Protein product: CASSPNRAGNEQFF. V usage is TRBV5-1 and J usage is TRBJ2-1; D possibly corresponds to TRBD1 (6 bases). V lost 4 bases to trimming and J lost 6 bases, with 14 bases between them. CDR1 and CDR2 (germline): SGHRS, YFSETQ. The CDR3 has 14 amino acids.

The chain is built from TRBV7-2 and TRBJ1-2; 9 bases line up with TRBD1. Germline V gene sequence: CDR1 SGHTA, CDR2 FQGNSA. The junction had 7 bases not matched to a gene; V was cut back by 5 bases and J by 3 bases. This CDR3 spans 15 amino acids. As DNA, the CDR3 is TGTGCCAGCAGCCCTAGGACAGGGGCCCACTATGGCTACACCTTC. It codes for CASSPRTGAHYGYTF.

For this clonotype: One junction end disagrees with the germline gene, perhaps due to a read error. This chain connects TRBV14 to TRBJ1-2; D not resolved. CDR1 and CDR2 (germline): SGHDN, FVKESK. CDR3 length: 13 residues. The CDR3 DNA follows: TGTGCCATCAGCCAAGATTATTCCTATGGCTACACCTTC. It codes for CAISQDYSYGYTF.

The J gene is TRBJ2-3, the V gene TRBV10-3; D is ambiguous. The CDR3 extends over 16 amino acids. The germline V and J ends were trimmed by 10 bases and 2 bases, with 22 bases remaining between them. The germline V gene has CDR1 ENHRY and CDR2 SYGVKD. The CDR3 spells CATTPSGSSTTDTQYF. The CDR3 nucleotides read TGTGCCACCACCCCTAGTGGCAGTTCGACCACAGATACGCAGTATTTT.

The count of this clonotype is one. V and J are TRBV7-9 and TRBJ2-3; D is unclear. V was pared by 5 bases and J by 6 bases, with 12 bases between. The CDR3 has 13 amino acids. Germline CDR1 SEHNR, CDR2 FQNEAQ (reference sequence). The CDR3 nucleotides read TGTGCCAGCAGCCCCGAAGGTTGGGATACGCAGTATTTT. Translation: CASSPEGWDTQYF.